Listed below are T cell receptor beta chains from one sample, sequenced in a study of shared clonotypes between healthy human individuals. Libraries were prepared by immunoSEQ multiplex PCR; TCRdb keeps only in-frame clonotypes and omits some of them. Of 2 million to 2.5 million clones in the sample, roughly 95% are singletons; the top ten hold about 0.13%. The sequencing sample was made of naive CD4+ T cells sorted from blood. These receptors all come from a man aged 18-30 years in good health. Each CDR3 is given with its conserved first and last residue. D genes are given only for firm matches. The size field is filled for only some rows; it gives once, few, many or a size class.

J | size | V | D | CDR3 | DNA
TRBJ1-1 | once | TRBV10-3 | TRBD1 | CAISPSPTGVNTEAFF | TGTGCCATCTCCCCAAGCCCCACAGGGGTGAACACTGAAGCTTTCTTT
TRBJ1-2 | NA | TRBV5-6 | NA | CASSYGTNYGYTF | TGTGCCAGCAGCTATGGTACTAACTATGGCTACACCTTC
TRBJ1-3 | NA | TRBV7-2 | NA | CASRSGGSGNTIYF | TGTGCCAGCAGATCCGGGGGCTCTGGAAACACCATATATTTT
TRBJ2-1 | NA | TRBV11-2 | NA | CASTLGWANNEQFF | TGTGCCAGCACCTTAGGATGGGCAAACAATGAGCAGTTCTTC
TRBJ1-2 | NA | TRBV11-2 | NA | CASSLDRGAGYGYTF | TGTGCCAGCAGCTTAGATCGGGGGGCCGGCTATGGCTACACCTTC
TRBJ2-2 | NA | TRBV5-1 | NA | CASSLVVSGTGELFF | TGCGCCAGCAGCTTGGTGGTGTCAGGCACCGGGGAGCTGTTTTTT
TRBJ2-7 | NA | TRBV9 | NA | CASSMGTSSYEQYF | TGTGCCAGCAGCATGGGGACTTCCTCCTACGAGCAGTACTTC
TRBJ1-4 | NA | TRBV10-3 | NA | CAIGEVFNEKLFF | TGTGCCATCGGCGAGGTATTTAATGAAAAACTGTTTTTT
TRBJ1-6 | NA | TRBV5-4 | NA | CASSGAGNWNSPLHF | TGTGCCAGCAGCGGCGCAGGGAATTGGAATTCACCCCTCCACTTT
TRBJ1-4 | NA | TRBV11-2 | TRBD1 | CASSPRDRDEKLFF | TGTGCCAGCAGCCCCCGGGACAGGGATGAAAAACTGTTTTTT
TRBJ2-7 | once | TRBV30 | NA | CAWSATYEQYF | TGTGCCTGGAGTGCCACCTACGAGCAGTACTTC
TRBJ2-6 | NA | TRBV27 | TRBD1 | CASRTGGAGANVLTF | TGTGCCAGCAGGACAGGGGGTGCTGGGGCCAACGTCCTGACTTTC
TRBJ1-6 | once | TRBV5-8 | NA | CASSPATGEKGYNSPLHF | TGTGCCAGCAGTCCGGCCACAGGAGAAAAGGGTTATAATTCACCCCTCCACTTT
TRBJ1-6 | NA | TRBV6-5 | NA | CASSYEGSYNSPLHF | TGTGCCAGCAGTTACGAGGGCAGCTATAATTCACCCCTCCACTTT
TRBJ1-6 | NA | TRBV19 | TRBD1 | CASRRDRVNSPLHF | TGTGCCAGTAGGAGAGACAGGGTTAATTCACCCCTCCACTTT
TRBJ2-3 | NA | TRBV21-1 | NA | CASSPMGQATDTQYF | TGTGCCAGCTCACCAATGGGGCAGGCCACAGATACGCAGTATTTT
TRBJ2-7 | NA | TRBV7-9 | TRBD1 | CASSLPGQGAYEQYF | TGTGCCAGCAGCCTACCGGGACAGGGGGCGTACGAGCAGTACTTC
TRBJ1-1 | once | TRBV5-6 | NA | CASSWGLNTEAFF | TGTGCCAGCAGCTGGGGTCTGAACACTGAAGCTTTCTTT
TRBJ1-3 | NA | TRBV1 | NA | CTSSQDQLAVTTSGNTIYF | TGCACCAGCAGCCAAGATCAATTAGCCGTGACAACCTCTGGAAATACCATATATTTT
TRBJ2-7 | NA | TRBV5-1 | NA | CASGTPGGNEQYF | TGCGCCAGCGGAACCCCAGGGGGGAATGAGCAGTACTTC
TRBJ2-5 | NA | TRBV7-3 | NA | CASSLGPVETQYF | TGTGCCAGCAGCTTAGGCCCCGTCGAGACCCAGTACTTC
TRBJ1-1 | NA | TRBV7-2 | TRBD1 | CASSPGDRIMNTEAFF | TGTGCCAGCAGCCCTGGGGACAGAATCATGAACACTGAAGCTTTCTTT
TRBJ1-5 | NA | TRBV4-1 | NA | CARSAQPQHF | TGCGCCAGATCTGCCCAGCCCCAGCATTTT
TRBJ1-6 | NA | TRBV5-1 | NA | CASSLEGRDAPLHF | TGCGCCAGCAGCTTGGAAGGGAGGGATGCACCCCTCCACTTT
TRBJ1-1 | few | TRBV5-1 | NA | CASSQSSGMYTEAFF | TGCGCCAGCAGCCAGAGCTCGGGGATGTACACTGAAGCTTTCTTT
TRBJ2-3 | NA | TRBV5-1 | TRBD2 | CASSLRTGGNTDTQYF | TGCGCCAGCAGCTTGCGTACGGGAGGGAACACAGATACGCAGTATTTT
TRBJ2-7 | NA | TRBV6-4 | TRBD1 | CASSGRQGAPGEQYF | TGTGCCAGCAGTGGAAGGCAGGGGGCACCGGGCGAGCAGTACTTC
TRBJ1-1 | NA | TRBV7-9 | NA | CASSWDSEAFF | TGTGCCAGCAGCTGGGACTCCGAAGCTTTCTTT
TRBJ1-2 | once | TRBV11-2 | TRBD1 | CASSLTGDPNYGYTF | TGTGCCAGCAGCTTAACAGGGGACCCTAACTATGGCTACACCTTC
TRBJ1-1 | NA | TRBV7-9 | TRBD1 | CASSPGTVEAFF | TGTGCCAGCAGCCCCGGGACAGTCGAAGCTTTCTTT
TRBJ1-5 | NA | TRBV12-5 | TRBD1 | CASGLVTGGLNQPQHF | TGTGCTAGTGGTTTGGTAACAGGGGGGCTCAATCAGCCCCAGCATTTT
TRBJ1-2 | NA | TRBV5-1 | TRBD1 | CASSGAGGNYGYTF | TGCGCCAGCAGCGGGGCAGGGGGAAACTATGGCTACACCTTC
TRBJ2-7 | once | TRBV9 | TRBD2 | CASSVEAGGGYEQYF | TGTGCCAGCAGCGTAGAGGCGGGAGGCGGATACGAGCAGTACTTC
TRBJ2-1 | NA | TRBV7-2 | NA | CASGPTGSSYNEQFF | TGTGCCAGCGGACCAACTGGAAGCTCCTACAATGAGCAGTTCTTC
TRBJ1-1 | NA | TRBV5-6 | NA | CASELRGRYTEAFF | TGTGCCAGCGAACTGAGGGGCAGGTACACTGAAGCTTTCTTT
TRBJ2-1 | NA | TRBV18 | NA | CASSPPVGAGNEQFF | TGTGCCAGCTCACCACCTGTAGGCGCAGGGAATGAGCAGTTCTTC
TRBJ2-7 | NA | TRBV7-9 | NA | CASSHRTVAYEQYF | TGTGCCAGCAGCCACAGGACAGTCGCCTACGAGCAGTACTTC
TRBJ1-5 | NA | TRBV19 | TRBD1 | CASSTSGQGNQPQHF | TGTGCCAGTAGCACCTCGGGACAGGGCAATCAGCCCCAGCATTTT
TRBJ2-1 | NA | TRBV7-9 | TRBD1 | CASSSRGLSYNEQFF | TGTGCCAGCAGCTCCAGGGGGCTCTCCTACAATGAGCAGTTCTTC
TRBJ2-4 | NA | TRBV18 | TRBD1 | CASSSRDRDDIQYF | TGTGCCAGCTCATCCCGGGACAGGGATGACATTCAGTACTTC
TRBJ1-4 | NA | TRBV10-3 | NA | CAISDTYATNEKLFF | TGTGCCATCAGTGACACCTATGCAACTAATGAAAAACTGTTTTTT
TRBJ2-1 | once | TRBV30 | NA | CAWSRGGPPNEQFF | TGTGCCTGGAGTAGGGGGGGGCCTCCCAATGAGCAGTTCTTC
TRBJ2-1 | NA | TRBV9 | TRBD2 | CASSTSGTSNNEQFF | TGTGCCAGCAGCACCTCCGGGACTAGTAACAATGAGCAGTTCTTC
TRBJ1-2 | NA | TRBV30 | NA | CAWSEVGYGYTF | TGTGCCTGGAGTGAAGTGGGCTATGGCTACACCTTC
TRBJ1-4 | NA | TRBV28 | NA | CASSLPGLGNEKLFF | TGTGCCAGCAGTTTACCGGGGCTGGGTAATGAAAAACTGTTTTTT
TRBJ2-7 | NA | TRBV20-1 | NA | CSARDGLEQYF | TGCAGTGCAAGGGACGGGCTCGAGCAGTACTTC
TRBJ2-7 | NA | TRBV5-4 | TRBD2 | CASSGSGARDEQYF | TGTGCCAGCAGCGGTAGCGGGGCTCGGGACGAGCAGTACTTC
TRBJ2-5 | NA | TRBV19 | NA | CASSTSDGVTQYF | TGTGCCAGTAGTACGTCGGATGGTGTGACCCAGTACTTC
TRBJ2-7 | NA | TRBV7-2 | TRBD2 | CASSSGLAGSYEQYF | TGTGCCAGCAGCTCCGGACTAGCGGGATCCTACGAGCAGTACTTC
TRBJ1-5 | NA | TRBV12-5 | NA | CASAWAGNQPQHF | TGTGCTAGTGCCTGGGCAGGCAATCAGCCCCAGCATTTT